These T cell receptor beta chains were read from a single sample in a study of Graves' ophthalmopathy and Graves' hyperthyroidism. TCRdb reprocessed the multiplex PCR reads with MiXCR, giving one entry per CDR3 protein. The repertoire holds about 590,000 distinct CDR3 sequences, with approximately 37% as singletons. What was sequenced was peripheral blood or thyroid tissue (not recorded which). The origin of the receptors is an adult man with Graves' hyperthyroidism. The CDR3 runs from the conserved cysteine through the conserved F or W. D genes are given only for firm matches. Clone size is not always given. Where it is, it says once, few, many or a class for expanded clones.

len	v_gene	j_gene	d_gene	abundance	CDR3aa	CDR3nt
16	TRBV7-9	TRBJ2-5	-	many	CASSLVGKDRQETQYF	TGTGCCAGCAGCTTAGTGGGAAAAGACCGCCAAGAGACCCAGTACTTC
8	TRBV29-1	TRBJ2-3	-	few	CSVGIDVF	TGCAGCGTTGGGATCGACGTCTTT
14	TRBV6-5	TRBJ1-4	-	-	CASRRDTGSEKLFF	TGTGCCAGCAGAAGGGACACCGGTTCCGAAAAACTGTTTTTT
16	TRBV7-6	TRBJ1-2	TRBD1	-	CASSTGQGGSYNGYTF	TGTGCCAGCAGCACGGGACAGGGGGGCTCCTACAATGGCTACACCTTC
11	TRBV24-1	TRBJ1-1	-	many	CATSRGTEAFF	TGTGCCACCAGTAGGGGCACTGAAGCTTTCTTT
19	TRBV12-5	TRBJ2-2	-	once	CASGFAPYRKGESSGELFF	TGTGCTAGTGGTTTTGCTCCCTATCGGAAAGGGGAATCGTCAGGGGAGCTGTTTTTT
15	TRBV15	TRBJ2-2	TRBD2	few	CATSRPWEGTGELFF	TGTGCCACCAGCAGGCCTTGGGAGGGTACCGGGGAGCTGTTTTTT
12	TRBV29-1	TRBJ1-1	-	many	CSVRDPNTEAFF	TGCAGCGTTCGGGACCCTAACACTGAAGCTTTCTTT
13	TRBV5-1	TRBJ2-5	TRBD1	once	CASSRTGRQTQYF	TGCGCCAGCAGTCGGACAGGGAGACAGACCCAGTACTTC
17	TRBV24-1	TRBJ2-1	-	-	CATSDRGSGRSYNEQFF	TGTGCCACCAGTGACCGAGGTAGCGGACGCTCCTACAATGAGCAGTTCTTC
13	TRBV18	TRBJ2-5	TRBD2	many	CASSPASAGEEYF	TGTGCCAGCTCACCAGCCTCGGCGGGGGAGGAATACTTC
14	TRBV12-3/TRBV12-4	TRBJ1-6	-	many	CASSLNSYNSPLHF	TGTGCCAGCAGTTTGAACTCCTATAATTCACCCCTCCACTTT
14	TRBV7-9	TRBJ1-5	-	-	CASTLSGHNQPQHF	TGTGCCAGCACCCTGTCGGGGCACAATCAGCCCCAGCATTTT
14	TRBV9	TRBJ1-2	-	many	CASSRSSGTLGYTF	TGTGCCAGCAGTCGGAGTTCCGGGACCTTAGGCTACACCTTC
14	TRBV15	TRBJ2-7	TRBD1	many	CATSSGQGAHEQYF	TGTGCCACCAGCAGCGGACAGGGTGCCCACGAGCAGTACTTC
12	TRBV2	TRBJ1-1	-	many	CASRDLETEAFF	TGTGCCAGCAGGGACCTCGAAACTGAAGCTTTCTTT
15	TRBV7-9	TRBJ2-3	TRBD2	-	CASSLLSGSSDTQYF	TGCGCCAGCAGCTTGCTCAGCGGGAGCTCAGATACGCAGTATTTT
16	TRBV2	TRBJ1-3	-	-	CASRQNGGFSGNTIYF	TGTGCCAGCAGGCAAAACGGGGGCTTCTCTGGAAACACCATATATTTT
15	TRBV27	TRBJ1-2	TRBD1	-	CASLGFGQGNYGYTF	TGTGCCAGCCTCGGATTCGGACAGGGCAACTATGGCTACACCTTC
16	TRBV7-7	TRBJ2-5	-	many	CASSLKVGSGQETQYF	TGTGCTAGCAGCTTAAAGGTCGGGAGTGGGCAAGAGACCCAGTACTTC
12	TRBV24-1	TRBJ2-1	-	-	CATKDRNNEQFF	TGTGCCACCAAGGACCGAAACAATGAGCAGTTCTTC
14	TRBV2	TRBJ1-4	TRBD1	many	CASSASGGGEKLFF	TGTGCCAGCAGTGCATCAGGGGGTGGTGAAAAACTGTTTTTT
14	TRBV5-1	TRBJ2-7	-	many	CASSLVKGSYEQYF	TGCGCCAGCAGCTTGGTCAAGGGGTCCTACGAGCAGTACTTC
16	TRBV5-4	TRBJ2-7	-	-	CASSSKQGSGANEQYF	TGTGCCAGCAGCTCCAAACAGGGTTCTGGGGCCAACGAGCAGTACTTC
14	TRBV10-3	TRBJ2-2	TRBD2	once	CAIPGGLATGELFF	TGTGCCATCCCGGGAGGGTTGGCCACCGGGGAGCTGTTTTTT
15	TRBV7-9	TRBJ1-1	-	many	CASSALRDGNTEAFF	TGTGCCAGCAGCGCGCTCAGGGATGGGAACACTGAAGCTTTCTTT
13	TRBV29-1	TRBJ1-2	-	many	CSVGLAVPYGYTF	TGCAGCGTTGGTCTGGCAGTCCCGTATGGCTACACCTTC
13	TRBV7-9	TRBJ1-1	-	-	CASSSDFSTEAFF	TGTGCCAGCAGCTCGGACTTTAGCACTGAAGCTTTCTTT
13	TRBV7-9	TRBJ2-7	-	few	CASSVMTAYEQYF	TGTGCCAGCAGCGTAATGACAGCGTACGAGCAGTACTTC
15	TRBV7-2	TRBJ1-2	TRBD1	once	CASSLRTGMVYGYTF	TGTGCCAGCAGCTTGCGGACAGGGATGGTCTATGGCTACACCTTC
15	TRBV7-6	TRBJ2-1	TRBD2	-	CASSLPGGSYNEQFF	TGTGCCAGCAGCTTACCGGGCGGGAGTTACAATGAGCAGTTCTTC
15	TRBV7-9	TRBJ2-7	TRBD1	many	CASSLGTGDAYEQYF	TGTGCCAGCAGCCTAGGGACAGGGGACGCCTACGAGCAGTACTTC
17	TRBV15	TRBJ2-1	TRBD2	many	CATSLNGGAGGPGEQFF	TGTGCCACCAGCCTTAACGGTGGGGCGGGAGGGCCAGGTGAGCAGTTCTTC
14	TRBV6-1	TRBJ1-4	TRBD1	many	CASRERTGQPKLFF	TGTGCCAGCAGGGAAAGGACAGGACAGCCTAAACTGTTTTTT
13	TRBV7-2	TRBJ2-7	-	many	CASSDYLTVGQYF	TGTGCCAGCAGCGATTACTTGACAGTTGGGCAGTACTTC
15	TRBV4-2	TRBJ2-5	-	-	CASSQASTGQETQYF	TGTGCCAGCAGCCAAGCCTCGACGGGTCAAGAGACCCAGTACTTC
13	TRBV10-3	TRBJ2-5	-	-	CAISVGGEKTQYF	TGTGCCATCAGTGTGGGGGGAGAGAAGACCCAGTACTTC
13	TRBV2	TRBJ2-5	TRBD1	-	CASRQGQEETQYF	TGTGCCAGCAGGCAAGGACAGGAAGAGACCCAGTACTTC
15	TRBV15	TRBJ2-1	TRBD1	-	CATSSRRTGGDEQFF	TGTGCCACCAGCAGCCGCCGGACAGGGGGCGATGAGCAGTTCTTC
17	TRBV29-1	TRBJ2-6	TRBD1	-	CSVGEGGKSSGANVLTF	TGCAGCGTTGGGGAAGGGGGCAAGAGCTCTGGGGCCAACGTCCTGACTTTC
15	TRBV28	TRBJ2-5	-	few	CASSLRGGADETQYF	TGTGCCAGCAGTTTGCGAGGGGGGGCGGACGAGACCCAGTACTTC